Listed below are T cell receptor beta chains from one sample, sequenced in a study of blood T cell repertoires in COVID-19. Sequencing used immunoSEQ multiplex PCR; TCRdb keeps in-frame clones, though not all of them. The sample contains some 100,000 clones, 80% to 90% of which appear only once. Material for sequencing was PBMCs or T cells enriched from blood (not recorded which). The receptors derive from a woman aged 45-60 years who had recovered from COVID-19. Each CDR3 is given with its conserved first and last residue. A D gene is named only where the DNA matches it firmly. Only some rows state a clone size, as once, few, many or a class for expanded clones.

CDR3 protein	CDR3 DNA	V gene	J gene	clone size	D gene
CASSQARDTQYF	TGTGCCAGCAGCCAGGCTCGAGATACGCAGTATTTT	TRBV3-1/TRBV3-2	TRBJ2-3	-	-
CASSKRTGDEKLFF	TGTGCCAGTAGTAAGAGGACAGGGGATGAAAAACTGTTTTTT	TRBV19	TRBJ1-4	-	TRBD1
CSVEGGNNYGYTF	TGCAGCGTTGAAGGGGGCAATAACTATGGCTACACCTTC	TRBV29-1	TRBJ1-2	-	-
CASSAASYGSYEKLFF	TGTGCCAGCTCAGCAGCGTCCTACGGTAGCTATGAAAAACTGTTTTTT	TRBV18	TRBJ1-4	-	-
CASSGGAPVGEQFF	TGTGCCAGTAGCGGCGGGGCCCCCGTGGGAGAGCAGTTCTTC	TRBV19	TRBJ2-1	-	-
CASSPTGLAGGTDTQYF	TGTGCCAGTAGTCCGACAGGACTAGCGGGGGGCACAGATACGCAGTATTTT	TRBV19	TRBJ2-3	-	TRBD2
CASNIGSQETQYF	TGTGCCAGCAATATTGGCTCCCAAGAGACCCAGTACTTC	TRBV12-3/TRBV12-4	TRBJ2-5	-	-
CASSQGGAIYEQYF	TGTGCCAGCAGCCAGGGTGGGGCTATCTACGAGCAGTACTTC	TRBV7-9	TRBJ2-7	-	-
CASSDGLSGVGTGELFF	TGTGCCAGCAGTGACGGTTTGAGCGGGGTTGGCACCGGGGAGCTGTTTTTT	TRBV2	TRBJ2-2	-	TRBD2
CASSLRGKETQYF	TGTGCCAGCAGCTTAAGGGGAAAAGAGACCCAGTACTTC	TRBV7-7	TRBJ2-5	-	-
CASTPRGIDEQFF	TGTGCCAGCACCCCTCGGGGGATCGATGAGCAGTTCTTC	TRBV5-8	TRBJ2-1	-	-
CASSEVTGTGREKLFF	TGTGCCAGCAGTGAGGTAACCGGGACAGGGAGAGAAAAACTGTTTTTT	TRBV6-1	TRBJ1-4	-	TRBD1
CATSRLAGGLYEQYF	TGTGCCACCAGCAGACTAGCGGGGGGGCTGTACGAGCAGTACTTC	TRBV15	TRBJ2-7	once	TRBD2
CATSGREANNEQFF	TGTGCCACCAGTGGGCGGGAGGCTAACAATGAGCAGTTCTTC	TRBV24-1	TRBJ2-1	-	TRBD2
CASSEGTGGLNTEAFF	TGTGCCAGCAGTGAAGGGACAGGGGGCCTGAACACTGAAGCTTTCTTT	TRBV6-1	TRBJ1-1	-	TRBD1
CASSVVSQVVGTEAFF	TGTGCCAGCAGCGTAGTTAGTCAAGTAGTTGGCACTGAAGCTTTCTTT	TRBV9	TRBJ1-1	-	-
CASSFARTEAFF	TGTGCCAGCAGCTTTGCCCGGACTGAAGCTTTCTTT	TRBV5-4	TRBJ1-1	-	-
CASSLVAVRIYGYTF	TGTGCCAGCAGCTTGGTGGCAGTGAGGATCTACGGCTACACCTTC	TRBV5-6	TRBJ1-2	-	-
CASSKTSGRTDTQYF	TGTGCCAGCAGCAAGACTAGCGGGCGCACAGATACGCAGTATTTT	TRBV7-9	TRBJ2-3	-	TRBD2
CAIQQADAGNYGYTF	TGTGCCATCCAGCAAGCCGACGCAGGCAACTATGGCTACACCTTC	TRBV24-1	TRBJ1-2	-	-
CASSLYTGQGTGYTF	TGTGCCAGCAGCCTTTATACGGGACAGGGGACTGGCTACACCTTC	TRBV7-9	TRBJ1-2	-	TRBD1
CASSLWAGVTHNEQFF	TGTGCCAGCAGCTTATGGGCGGGAGTAACTCACAATGAGCAGTTCTTC	TRBV7-3	TRBJ2-1	-	TRBD2
CASSQQGPYGYTF	TGTGCCAGCAGCCAACAGGGGCCATATGGCTACACCTTC	TRBV2	TRBJ1-2	few	TRBD1
CASSLALAGGTGELFF	TGTGCCAGCAGTTTGGCGCTAGCGGGAGGAACCGGGGAGCTGTTTTTT	TRBV27	TRBJ2-2	-	TRBD2
CASSKGGGEDGYTF	TGTGCCAGCAGCAAAGGGGGGGGAGAAGACGGCTACACCTTC	TRBV21-1	TRBJ1-2	-	-
CASSIVSGSPYNEQFF	TGTGCCAGTAGTATAGTTAGCGGGAGCCCCTACAATGAGCAGTTCTTC	TRBV19	TRBJ2-1	-	TRBD2
CASSSQGGRNSPLHF	TGTGCCAGCAGTAGTCAGGGGGGTAGGAATTCACCCCTCCACTTT	TRBV2	TRBJ1-6	-	TRBD1
CASSLRGTGSSGNTIYF	TGTGCCAGCAGTTTAAGGGGGACAGGGAGCTCTGGAAACACCATATATTTT	TRBV28	TRBJ1-3	-	TRBD1
CAIQGNTEAFF	TGTGCCATACAGGGGAACACTGAAGCTTTCTTT	TRBV28	TRBJ1-1	-	-
CASSLRKGETQYF	TGTGCCAGCAGCTTAAGGAAGGGGGAGACCCAGTACTTC	TRBV7-3	TRBJ2-5	-	-
CASSLTGSYEQYF	TGTGCCAGCTCACTGACAGGCTCCTACGAGCAGTACTTC	TRBV18	TRBJ2-7	-	-
CATTGTGQGGAFF	TGTGCCACTACCGGGACAGGGCAAGGAGGAGCTTTCTTT	TRBV28	TRBJ1-1	once	TRBD1
CASSLSSQGFPGELFF	TGCGCCAGCAGCTTATCATCCCAGGGGTTTCCCGGGGAGCTGTTTTTT	TRBV5-1	TRBJ2-2	-	-
CASTGQNTDTQYF	TGTGCCAGTACGGGACAGAACACAGATACGCAGTATTTT	TRBV11-2	TRBJ2-3	-	TRBD1
CASSLGGKWGQPQHF	TGTGCCAGCAGCTTGGGGGGCAAGTGGGGTCAGCCCCAGCATTTT	TRBV5-5	TRBJ1-5	-	-
CATRTGGNYGYTF	TGTGCCACCCGGACAGGCGGTAACTATGGCTACACCTTC	TRBV6-5	TRBJ1-2	-	TRBD1
CASSLRGGTNEKLFF	TGTGCCAGCAGCTTACGCGGGGGAACTAATGAAAAACTGTTTTTT	TRBV7-2	TRBJ1-4	-	-
CASSQQGAQPQHF	TGTGCCAGTAGCCAACAGGGCGCTCAGCCCCAGCATTTT	TRBV19	TRBJ1-5	-	-
CASSLSSQNIQYF	TGTGCCAGCAGCCTCTCCTCTCAAAACATTCAGTACTTC	TRBV13	TRBJ2-4	-	-
CASSGAGALSYNEQFF	TGTGCCAGTAGTGGGGCGGGAGCCCTATCCTACAATGAGCAGTTCTTC	TRBV19	TRBJ2-1	-	TRBD2
CASSESSGKGYTQYF	TGTGCCAGCAGTGAATCGTCGGGGAAAGGATATACGCAGTATTTT	TRBV25-1	TRBJ2-3	-	-
CASSPPWASGGDNEQFF	TGTGCCAGCTCACCACCGTGGGCTAGCGGGGGGGATAATGAGCAGTTCTTC	TRBV18	TRBJ2-1	-	TRBD2
CATQRSGQGITGELFF	TGTGCCACCCAAAGGTCGGGACAGGGGATTACCGGGGAGCTGTTTTTT	TRBV28	TRBJ2-2	-	TRBD1
CASSEISGNNEQFF	TGTGCCAGTAGTGAGATCAGCGGGAACAATGAGCAGTTCTTC	TRBV19	TRBJ2-1	-	TRBD2
CASSLGQSSSYEQYF	TGTGCCAGCAGCCTCGGACAGTCGAGCTCCTACGAGCAGTACTTC	TRBV28	TRBJ2-7	-	-
CASAPRPRAYEQYF	TGTGCCAGCGCCCCTCGTCCCAGGGCCTACGAGCAGTACTTC	TRBV27	TRBJ2-7	few	-
CASSLPGLPLGNTIYF	TGTGCCAGCAGCCTACCGGGACTACCGCTGGGAAACACCATATATTTT	TRBV9	TRBJ1-3	-	-
CASSMSNSYGYTF	TGTGCCAGTAGTATGTCGAACAGCTATGGCTACACCTTC	TRBV19	TRBJ1-2	-	-
CASSLLAQSTDTQYF	TGTGCCAGCAGCTTACTAGCGCAGAGCACAGATACGCAGTATTTT	TRBV7-3	TRBJ2-3	-	-
CSASTVSGDEQYF	TGCAGTGCTAGTACCGTATCCGGGGACGAGCAGTACTTC	TRBV20-1	TRBJ2-7	medium-sized	-
CASSESSGSADTQYF	TGCGCCAGCAGTGAAAGTAGCGGGAGTGCAGATACGCAGTATTTT	TRBV10-1	TRBJ2-3	-	TRBD2
CASSLSAGAPYEQYF	TGTGCCAGCAGTTTAAGCGCAGGGGCTCCCTACGAGCAGTACTTC	TRBV27	TRBJ2-7	-	-
CASSREVGRKETQYF	TGTGCCAGCAGCCGGGAGGTGGGGCGCAAAGAGACCCAGTACTTC	TRBV13	TRBJ2-5	-	TRBD2
CASSGGSLGPHNYGYTF	TGTGCCAGCAGTGGAGGGTCTCTGGGGCCCCATAACTATGGCTACACCTTC	TRBV9	TRBJ1-2	-	-
CASSPLRGEAFF	TGTGCCAGCAGCCCATTGCGAGGGGAAGCTTTCTTT	TRBV4-2	TRBJ1-1	-	-
CASSRSTLNTEAFF	TGTGCCAGCAGCAGGAGCACACTTAACACTGAAGCTTTCTTT	TRBV7-9	TRBJ1-1	-	-
CASSGTGFNEKLFF	TGTGCCAGCAGCGGCACAGGGTTCAATGAAAAACTGTTTTTT	TRBV2	TRBJ1-4	few	-
CASSQATSQGRSEQYF	TGCGCCAGCAGCCAAGCGACGTCCCAGGGTAGAAGCGAGCAGTACTTC	TRBV4-1	TRBJ2-7	-	-
CASSLAAGGRASNEQFF	TGTGCCAGCAGCTTGGCCGCCGGCGGGAGGGCCTCTAATGAGCAGTTCTTC	TRBV5-4	TRBJ2-1	-	TRBD2